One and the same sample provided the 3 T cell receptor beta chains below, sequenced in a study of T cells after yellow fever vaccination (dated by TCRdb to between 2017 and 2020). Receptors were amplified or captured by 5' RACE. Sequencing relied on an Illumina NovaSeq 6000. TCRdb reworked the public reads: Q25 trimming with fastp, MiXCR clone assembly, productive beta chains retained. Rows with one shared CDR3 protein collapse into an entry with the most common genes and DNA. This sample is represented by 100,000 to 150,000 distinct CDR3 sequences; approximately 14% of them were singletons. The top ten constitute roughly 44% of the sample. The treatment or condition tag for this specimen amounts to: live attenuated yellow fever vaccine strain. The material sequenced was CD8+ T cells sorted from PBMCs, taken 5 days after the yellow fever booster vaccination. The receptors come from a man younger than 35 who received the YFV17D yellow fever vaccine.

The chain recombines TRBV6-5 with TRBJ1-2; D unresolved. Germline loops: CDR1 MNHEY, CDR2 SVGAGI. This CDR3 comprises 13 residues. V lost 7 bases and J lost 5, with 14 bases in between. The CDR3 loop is CASMGRSWYGYTF. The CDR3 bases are TGTGCCAGCATGGGCAGGTCGTGGTATGGCTACACCTTC.

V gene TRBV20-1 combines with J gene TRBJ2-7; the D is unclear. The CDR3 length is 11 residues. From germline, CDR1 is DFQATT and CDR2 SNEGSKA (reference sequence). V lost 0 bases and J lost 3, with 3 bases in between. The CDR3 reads CSARDDYEQYF. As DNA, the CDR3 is TGCAGTGCTAGAGATGACTACGAGCAGTACTTC.

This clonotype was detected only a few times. The CDR3 loop reads CASSALAGSTDTQYF. CDR3 coding DNA: TGTGCCAGCAGCGCACTAGCGGGGAGCACAGATACGCAGTATTTT. The genes are TRBV7-9 and TRBJ2-3; 10 bases align to TRBD2. CDR1 is SEHNR and CDR2 is FQNEAQ in the germline V gene (reference sequence). V lost 5 bases to trimming and J lost 0 bases; unmatched junction nucleotides: 2. The CDR3 is made up of 15 amino acids.